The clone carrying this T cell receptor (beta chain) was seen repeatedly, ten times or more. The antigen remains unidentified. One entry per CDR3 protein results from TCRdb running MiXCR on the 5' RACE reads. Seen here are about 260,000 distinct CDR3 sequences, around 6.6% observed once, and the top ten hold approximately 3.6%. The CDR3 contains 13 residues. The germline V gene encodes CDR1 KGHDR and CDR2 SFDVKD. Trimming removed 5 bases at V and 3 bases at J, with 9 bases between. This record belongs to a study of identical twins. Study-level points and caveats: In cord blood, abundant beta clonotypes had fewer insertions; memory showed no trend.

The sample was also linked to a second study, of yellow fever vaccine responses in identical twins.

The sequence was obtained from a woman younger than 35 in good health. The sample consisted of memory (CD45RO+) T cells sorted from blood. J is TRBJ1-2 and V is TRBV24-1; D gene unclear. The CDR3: CATSVSTYYGYTF. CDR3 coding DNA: TGTGCCACCAGTGTGAGCACCTACTATGGCTACACCTTC.